This T cell receptor (beta chain) was identified in a study of blood T cell repertoires in COVID-19 (dated by TCRdb to the early 2020s). Concerning the study at large: Samples from collaborators originated in the United States, Italy and Spain and spanned both the acute and convalescent phases of COVID-19. The prospective study material was composed of cDNA or gDNA derived from T cells, B-cell-depleted T cells, or PBMCs. Subjects who had been exposed to COVID-19, were actively infected with it, or had recovered from it provided the deeply sampled blood TCRbeta repertoires that made up the dataset. A freely available public database, intended as a resource for researchers studying the immune response to SARS-CoV-2, is where the repertoires were released. The samples were drawn from the first 160 participants of the ongoing ImmuneRACE study and from 950 to 1,500 subjects provided by 6 global collaborators. Sample metadata almost always included a de-identified subject ID, COVID-19 status, age in years and sex. HLA class I and class II types, where available, came from metadata supplied by the sample provider rather than from assay-based typing. Broader findings and caveats from the paper: The quantity of clinical and demographic metadata differed by source and by participant and was supplied without curation.

The collaborating institutions used their own protocols to collect whole blood in K2EDTA tubes. For TCRbeta analysis, collaborators shipped samples in one of three forms: frozen whole blood, isolated PBMCs, or DNA extracted from either of those sample types. This clone was seen a single time. Its antigen remains undetermined. The input lacks base qualities; no much larger clone sits a single base away. TCRbeta CDR3 regions were amplified from genomic DNA by means of the immunoSEQ Assay, a bias-controlled multiplex PCR. Per the authors' processing: The number of nucleated cells in each sample was estimated by amplification of reference gene primers within the assay. To quantify the absolute abundance of each unique TCRbeta CDR3 rearrangement, sequence reads were collapsed and filtered. For each sample, productive Simpson clonality was calculated as the square root of Simpson's diversity index over productive rearrangements. TCRdb carries this immuneACCESS record with in-frame sequences only. Its versions omit some clonotypes, under half of them owing to an unresolved V gene in the studies checked, with the rest unexplained. The DNA gave D and trimming, while V, J and clone size come from that table. This sample has over 95,000 clones in its table, and about 88% of those were observed once. Roughly 17% of the sample lies in the top ten.

The receptor was isolated from an older woman with acute or convalescent COVID-19. Material for sequencing was peripheral blood.

The base sequence is TGTGCCATCAGTGAGTCAAGACCTCGAGGCTATGGCTACACCTTC. This codes for CAISESRPRGYGYTF. The chain uses TRBV10-3 and TRBJ1-2; the D gene cannot be resolved reliably. Taken from the germline V gene, the CDR1 and CDR2 loops are ENHRY and SYGVKD. V is clipped by 0 bases and J by 4 bases, and the sequence between their germline boundaries is 12 bases long. The CDR3 runs 15 amino acids, cysteine and phenylalanine included. The DNA shown is the 45-base CDR3, in frame from base 1.